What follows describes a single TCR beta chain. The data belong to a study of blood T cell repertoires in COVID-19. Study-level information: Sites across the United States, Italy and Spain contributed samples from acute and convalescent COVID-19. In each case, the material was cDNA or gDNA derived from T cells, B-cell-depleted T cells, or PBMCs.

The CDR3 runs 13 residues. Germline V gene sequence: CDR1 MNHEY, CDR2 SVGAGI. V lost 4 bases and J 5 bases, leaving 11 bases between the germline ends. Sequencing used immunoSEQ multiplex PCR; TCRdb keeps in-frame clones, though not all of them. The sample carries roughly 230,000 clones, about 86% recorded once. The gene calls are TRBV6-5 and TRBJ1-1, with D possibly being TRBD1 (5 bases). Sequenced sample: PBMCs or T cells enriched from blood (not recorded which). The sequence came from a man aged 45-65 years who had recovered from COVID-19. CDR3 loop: CASSLGHLTEAFF. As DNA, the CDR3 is TGTGCCAGCAGTTTAGGACATCTTACTGAAGCTTTCTTT.